The 21 T cell receptor beta chains reported below all come from one sample, sequenced in a study of T cell repertoires in cytomegalovirus infection. TCRdb called the reads again in MiXCR, with one record for every CDR3 protein. The top ten hold around 19% of the sample, which has approximately 340,000 distinct CDR3 sequences, under 35% seen once. These receptors are not linked to any known antigen. Sequencing used cultured PBMCs, obtained from culture after CMV antigen stimulation. These receptors all stem from a human donor in good health (CMV status not recorded). Some clones in this sample may be carry-over from other donors' samples.

This clonotype was counted many times. This chain joins TRBV7-8 and TRBJ1-1; no definite D call. V lost 2 bases and J 4 bases, leaving 11 bases between the germline ends. The CDR3 contains 14 residues. The germline V gene encodes CDR1 SGHVS and CDR2 FQNEAQ. The CDR3 DNA reads as TGTGCCAGCAGCTTATGGCAGGATTTCACTGAAGCTTTCTTT. Protein: CASSLWQDFTEAFF.

In its sample, this clonotype was seen a few times. The gene calls are TRBV10-3 and TRBJ2-3; 9 bases line up with TRBD1. V dropped 7 bases and J dropped 2; count of bases not matched to a gene: 10. The germline CDR1 and CDR2 sequences are ENHRY and SYGVKD. The CDR3 is made up of 16 amino acids. For the CDR3, the DNA is TGTGCCATCAAGTCAGTCGGACAGGGGAACACAGATACGCAGTATTTT. Encoded protein: CAIKSVGQGNTDTQYF.

This clonotype appeared a few times. This sequence joins TRBV11-3 and TRBJ2-1; 7 positions agree with TRBD1. Germline assignment: CDR1 SGHNT and CDR2 YENEEA. The CDR3 runs 17 residues. Trimming took 0 bases from V and 3 from J; bases not matched to a gene: 8. The CDR3 nucleotides read TGTGCCAGCAGCTTAGATATAGTGGGACAGAACTACAATGAGCAGTTCTTC. Protein: CASSLDIVGQNYNEQFF.

This clonotype turned up a few times. This sequence joins TRBV19 and TRBJ2-7; 9 bases fit TRBD1. The CDR3 has 16 amino acids. J gave up 2 bases and V 5 bases, and 10 bases lay outside the gene matches. Germline V gene lookup returns CDR1 LNHDA and CDR2 SQIVND (reference sequence). The CDR3 reads CASSASRGQGTYEQYF. As DNA, the CDR3 is TGTGCCAGTAGTGCCTCAAGAGGACAGGGGACCTACGAGCAGTACTTC. The variable domain in full, completed from reference TRBV19 and TRBJ2-7, reads DGGITQSPKYLFRKEGQNVTLSCEQNLNHDAMYWYRQDPGQGLRLIYYSQIVNDFQKGDIAEGYSVSREKKESFPLTVTSAQKNPTAFYLCASSASRGQGTYEQYFGPGTRLTVT.

The chain combines TRBV5-1 with TRBJ1-3, with 7 bases matching TRBD1. Per the germline V gene, CDR1 is SGHRS and CDR2 is YFSETQ. The CDR3 loop spans 17 amino acids. J gave up 4 bases and V 2 bases, and 12 bases lay outside the gene matches. The CDR3 is CASSFYSTGTEGNTIYF. The CDR3 DNA is TGCGCCAGCAGCTTTTATAGTACCGGGACAGAAGGAAACACCATATATTTT.

This clonotype was counted ten times or more. This rearrangement joins TRBV7-8 to TRBJ2-3; 7 bases agree with TRBD2. CDR3 size: 14 residues. V gave up 3 bases and J gave up 4 bases; unmatched junction bases: 4. The germline V gene has CDR1 SGHVS and CDR2 FQNEAQ. Here the CDR3 reads CASSLGGGSDTQYF. DNA for the CDR3: TGTGCCAGCAGCTTGGGGGGGGGGTCAGATACGCAGTATTTT.

This clonotype was picked up a small number of times. The chain uses TRBV7-8 and TRBJ1-4; 7 bases are shared with TRBD1. The V gene's germline CDR1 is SGHVS and CDR2 FQNEAQ. CDR3 length: 14 residues. V lost 5 bases, J lost 8 bases, and 8 bases stayed unmatched. CDR3 DNA sequence: TGTGCCAGCAGCCTTGACAGGGAAGGCGAAAAACTGTTTTTT. This sequence encodes CASSLDREGEKLFF.

CDR3 residues: CATSAQGDEQFF. In DNA form, the CDR3 reads TGTGCCACCAGTGCACAGGGCGATGAGCAGTTCTTC. The gene calls are TRBV24-1 and TRBJ2-1, with a possible D match to TRBD1 (6 bases). The CDR3 is made up of 12 amino acids. Deletions cut 5 bases from V and 8 bases from J, with 9 bases between. In germline, CDR1 is KGHDR, CDR2 SFDVKD.

This clonotype was seen more than once but under ten times. J is TRBJ2-7 and V is TRBV4-1; perhaps TRBD1 as D (5 bases). Germline CDR1 reads MGHRA; CDR2 reads YSYEKL. Trimming shortened V by 5 bases and J by 1 base, and 12 bases separated the two germline ends. CDR3 length: 14 amino acids. This CDR3 reads CASSGAGRSYEQYF. CDR3 DNA sequence: TGCGCCAGCAGCGGGGCAGGCCGATCCTACGAGCAGTACTTC.

The chain employs TRBV28 and TRBJ2-7, with 7 bases that match TRBD2. This CDR3 is built from 15 residues. Looked up from germline, CDR1 is MDHEN and CDR2 is SYDVKM. Trimming took 4 bases from V and 3 from J; bases not matched to a gene: 9. CDR3: CASSSSAGSDYEQYF. In DNA form, the CDR3 reads TGTGCCAGCAGTTCCTCAGCGGGATCGGACTACGAGCAGTACTTC.

The chain combines TRBV27 with TRBJ1-2; possibly TRBD1 for D (6 bases). The CDR3 runs 14 residues. V was shortened by 5 bases and J by 2 bases, with 12 bases between the two germline ends. The V gene's germline CDR1 is MNHEY and CDR2 SMNVEV (reference sequence). DNA for the CDR3: TGTGCCAGCAGTAAACTAACAGGGAACTATGGCTACACCTTC. Its translation is CASSKLTGNYGYTF.

The gene calls are TRBV7-2 and TRBJ2-7; TRBD2 agrees at 13 bases. Germline lookup yields CDR1 SGHTA and CDR2 FQGNSA. V lost 0 bases, J lost 6 bases, and 2 bases stayed unmatched. CDR3 length: 15 amino acids. The CDR3 here is CASSLARLAGGEQYF. The DNA of the CDR3 is TGTGCCAGCAGCTTAGCTCGACTAGCGGGAGGCGAGCAGTACTTC.

In this sample, this clonotype turned up once. The chain combines TRBV3-1 with TRBJ1-2, with no clear D. This CDR3 has 13 residues. The germline V and J ends were trimmed by 1 base and 4 bases, with 7 bases remaining between them. CDR1 is LGHDT, CDR2 YNNKEL, per germline (reference sequence). The CDR3 loop reads CASSQGPVYGYTF. The CDR3 nucleotides are TGTGCCAGCAGCCAAGGGCCAGTCTATGGCTACACCTTC. Together with reference TRBV3-1 and TRBJ1-2, the CDR3 gives the full variable domain: DTAVSQTPKYLVTQMGNDKSIKCEQNLGHDTMYWYKQDSKKFLKIMFSYNNKELIINETVPNRFSPKSPDKAHLNLHINSLELGDSAVYFCASSQGPVYGYTFGSGTRLTVV.

This clonotype turned up a few times. The chain links TRBV20-1 to TRBJ2-7; 13 bases fit TRBD2. The CDR3 extends over 19 amino acids. Trimming removed 3 bases from V and 5 bases from J; junction bases left unmatched: 19. Per germline, CDR1 DFQATT and CDR2 SNEGSKA (reference sequence). The CDR3 DNA reads as TGCAGTGCTAGTTCCTCCGGGACTAGCGGGATAAGGCCGGGCCACGAGCAGTACTTC. Translated: CSASSSGTSGIRPGHEQYF.

This clonotype was detected a few times. The chain has TRBV11-1 and TRBJ1-1; the match to TRBD1 covers 8 bases. Trimming at V came to 5 bases and at J to 5 bases, leaving 7 bases not matched to a gene. In germline, CDR1 is SGHAT, CDR2 FQDESV (reference sequence). CDR3 size: 14 residues. CDR3 DNA: TGTGCCAGCAGCCCGACAGGGGTGGCAACTGAAGCTTTCTTT. Its translation is CASSPTGVATEAFF. The full variable domain, in which reference TRBV11-1 and TRBJ1-1 provide the parts outside the CDR3, is EAEVAQSPRYKITEKSQAVAFWCDPISGHATLYWYRQILGQGPELLVQFQDESVVDDSQLPKDRFSAERLKGVDSTLKIQPAELGDSAMYLCASSPTGVATEAFFGQGTRLTVV.

This clonotype was counted only a few times. The chain employs TRBV11-3 and TRBJ2-2; D tentatively fits TRBD1 or TRBD2 (5 bases each). The CDR3 contains 19 residues. V lost 0 bases, J lost 4 bases, and 21 bases lay in between. Germline CDR1 SGHNT, CDR2 YENEEA. Written as DNA, the CDR3 is TGTGCCAGCAGCTTAGATATCCGGGACGGCCCTGGGTCCACCGGGGAGCTGTTTTTT. Translation: CASSLDIRDGPGSTGELFF. Based on the CDR3 plus reference TRBV11-3 and TRBJ2-2, the full variable domain is EAGVVQSPRYKIIEKKQPVAFWCNPISGHNTLYWYLQNLGQGPELLIRYENEEAVDDSQLPKDRFSAERLKGVDSTLKIQPAELGDSAVYLCASSLDIRDGPGSTGELFFGEGSRLTVL.

This clonotype came up many times. The chain has TRBV12-3 or TRBV12-4 and TRBJ1-4; weak D call: TRBD1 (6 bases). V shed 10 bases and J shed 8 bases, with 17 bases lying between them. The CDR3 extends over 13 amino acids. The CDR3 protein is CAISEGGAEKLFF. CDR3 in DNA: TGTGCCATCTCCGAGGGGGGGGCCGAAAAACTGTTTTTT.

The CDR3 DNA sequence: TGTGCCACCACCCGGCCCGGCGGCACAGATACGCAGTATTTT. Protein product: CATTRPGGTDTQYF. The V call is TRBV27, the J call TRBJ2-3; D is undetermined. Germline V lookup: CDR1 MNHEY, CDR2 SMNVEV (reference sequence). This CDR3 comprises 14 residues. Trimming pared 10 bases from V and 1 base from J, leaving 15 bases between.

This clonotype was detected many times. The rearrangement joins TRBV7-9 to TRBJ1-2; possibly TRBD1 for D (5 bases). The CDR3 totals 17 residues. Germline assignment: CDR1 SEHNR and CDR2 FQNEAQ (reference sequence). V lost 5 bases to trimming and J lost 2 bases, with 21 bases between them. CDR3 loop: CASSQGDPGDFNYGYTF. CDR3 coding DNA: TGTGCCAGCAGCCAGGGCGATCCAGGAGACTTCAACTATGGCTACACCTTC.

This clonotype was picked up many times. V is TRBV7-8 and J is TRBJ2-3; 8 bases match TRBD1. Germline CDR1 is SGHVS and CDR2 is FQNEAQ. The CDR3 is 17 residues long. Germline trimming cut 0 bases from V and 0 bases from J; bases unmatched to any gene: 5. The CDR3 sequence is CASSLAGDRRSTDTQYF. The CDR3 nucleotides are TGTGCCAGCAGCTTAGCGGGGGACAGGCGTAGCACAGATACGCAGTATTTT.

The J gene is TRBJ1-1, the V gene TRBV5-1; a weak D match, TRBD1 (6 bases). From germline, CDR1 is SGHRS and CDR2 YFSETQ. The germline V and J ends were trimmed by 4 bases and 5 bases, with 21 bases remaining between them. The CDR3 runs to 16 residues. The CDR3, as DNA: TGCGCCAGCAGCCGAAACTCACAGGGAGTAAGAACTGAAGCTTTCTTT. Its protein product is CASSRNSQGVRTEAFF.